Presented here are 7 T cell receptor beta chains from one specimen sequenced in a study of T cells after yellow fever vaccination. Each CDR3 protein gets one entry after TCRdb re-called the 5' RACE reads with MiXCR. The sample contains a few hundred thousand distinct CDR3 sequences, 17% of which appear only once. Sequencing was performed on PBMCs, taken 5 to 6 days after the first yellow fever vaccination. The receptors come from a man aged 18 to 29 who received the YFV17D yellow fever vaccine.

The V and J genes are TRBV30 and TRBJ2-3; the D is unclear. The CDR3 consists of 12 residues. Germline lookup yields CDR1 GTSNPN and CDR2 SVGIG (reference sequence). V shed 2 bases and J shed 8 bases, with 11 bases lying between them. The CDR3 sequence: CAWSTASGTQYF. The DNA of the CDR3 is TGTGCCTGGAGTACGGCGAGTGGTACGCAGTATTTT.

The chain is built from TRBV20-1 and TRBJ2-7, with D perhaps TRBD1 (6 bases). V lost 3 bases and J 3 bases, leaving 9 bases between the germline ends. Germline lookup yields CDR1 DFQATT and CDR2 SNEGSKA (reference sequence). The CDR3 is made up of 12 amino acids. The CDR3 protein is CSASGQIYEQYV. CDR3 nucleotide sequence: TGCAGTGCTAGTGGACAGATCTACGAGCAGTACGTC.

Sample share makes this clonotype medium-sized. The chain combines TRBV7-9 with TRBJ2-1; D ambiguous. The CDR3 extends over 11 amino acids. V shed 3 bases and J shed 12 bases, with 9 bases lying between them. Germline V lookup: CDR1 SEHNR, CDR2 FQNEAQ (reference sequence). The CDR3 loop is CASSFNRRQFF. Here the CDR3 DNA reads TGTGCCAGCAGCTTCAATCGGAGGCAGTTCTTC.

This rearrangement joins TRBV5-1 to TRBJ2-3, with a weak D call TRBD2 (5 bases). This CDR3 comprises 16 residues. Germline assignment: CDR1 SGHRS and CDR2 YFSETQ. Trimming removed 5 bases from V and 6 bases from J, with 22 bases in between. This CDR3 is CASSQDGGRRSDTQYF. CDR3 nucleotides: TGCGCCAGCAGTCAAGACGGAGGTCGTAGGTCGGATACGCAGTATTTT.

The genes are TRBV7-3 and TRBJ2-7; D gene unclear. Trimming stripped 5 bases from V and 2 bases from J, with 7 bases between. The CDR3 runs to 12 residues. Germline values: CDR1 SGHTA, CDR2 FQGTGA. The CDR3 region is CASSTRAYEQYV. As DNA, the CDR3 is TGTGCCAGCAGCACTCGCGCCTACGAGCAGTACGTC.

This clonotype was seen only a few times. The genes are TRBV5-5 and TRBJ2-1; D gene ambiguous. Germline V gene sequence: CDR1 SGHKS, CDR2 YYEKEE (reference sequence). There are 15 residues in the CDR3. Trimming pared 0 bases from V and 3 bases from J, leaving 10 bases between. The CDR3, as DNA: TGTGCCAGCAGCTTGGCCCGGGTCAACTACAATGAGCAGTTCTTC. Protein sequence: CASSLARVNYNEQFF.

J is TRBJ2-5 and V is TRBV20-1; D not resolved. In germline, CDR1 is DFQATT, CDR2 SNEGSKA (reference sequence). The V end was cut by 3 bases, the J end by 5 bases, with 7 bases between. CDR3 length equals 11 residues. This chain's CDR3 is CSASERETQYF. CDR3 sequence (DNA): TGCAGTGCTAGCGAACGGGAGACCCAGTACTTC.